One sample yielded the 18 T cell receptor beta chains listed below, sequenced in a study of T cell responses to AZD1222 COVID-19 vaccine. Libraries were prepared by immunoSEQ multiplex PCR; TCRdb keeps only in-frame clonotypes and omits some of them. The sample includes more than 140,000 clones, 89% of them seen just once. The sample was peripheral blood, taken on day 0 of AZD1222 vaccination. The receptors come from an adult in good health.

This clone turned up a few times. The V call is TRBV18, the J call TRBJ1-1, with 7 nucleotides matching TRBD1. The CDR3 length is 15 residues. Germline CDR1 and CDR2: KGHSH and LQKENI. Losses at the gene ends were 3 bases for V and 5 bases for J; bases not matched to a gene: 9. Here the CDR3 DNA reads TGTGCCAGCTCACCGTATAACAGGGGATCTACTGAAGCTTTCTTT. It yields the protein CASSPYNRGSTEAFF.

This chain links TRBV18 with TRBJ2-6; TRBD1 matches at 9 bases. Germline lookup yields CDR1 KGHSH and CDR2 LQKENI. J lost 12 bases, V lost 1 base, and 7 bases had no gene match. This CDR3 has 15 amino acids. This chain's CDR3 is CASSPLTGGHLVLTF. The CDR3, as DNA: TGTGCCAGCTCACCACTGACAGGGGGTCATCTCGTCCTGACTTTC.

The CDR3 DNA follows: TGCAGTGCCCCTACTAGCGGGAGTAAGTACTTC. It is translated as CSAPTSGSKYF. The chain uses TRBV20-1 and TRBJ2-7; 11 nucleotides line up with TRBD2. The germline V gene encodes CDR1 DFQATT and CDR2 SNEGSKA (reference sequence). The CDR3 covers 11 residues. With V trimmed by 6 bases and J by 11 bases, 6 bases remained unmatched.

The chain is built from TRBV19 and TRBJ1-6, with 7 bases matching TRBD1. Germline CDR1 reads LNHDA; CDR2 reads SQIVND (reference sequence). The CDR3 is 15 residues long. V was pared by 3 bases and J by 5 bases, with 4 bases of the junction left unmatched. CDR3 sequence reads: CASSIGQANNSPLHF. DNA for the CDR3: TGTGCCAGTAGTATCGGACAGGCGAATAATTCACCCCTCCACTTT.

The V call is TRBV27, the J call TRBJ2-1; D perhaps matches TRBD2 (7 bases). From germline, CDR1 is MNHEY and CDR2 SMNVEV (reference sequence). The CDR3 extends over 15 amino acids. Trimming removed 5 bases at V and 0 bases at J, with 11 bases between. The CDR3 loop is CASSMGGRSYNEQFF. In DNA form, the CDR3 reads TGTGCCAGCAGTATGGGGGGGCGCTCCTACAATGAGCAGTTCTTC.

On this clone: This is likely a read error, given that the CDR3 carries no conserved phenylalanine or tryptophan at its end. The CDR3 loop reads CASSGKKNGGNTIYP. CDR3 in DNA: TGCGCCAGCAGTGGGAAGAAAAACGGTGGAAACACCATATATCCT. This chain links TRBV10-2 with TRBJ1-3, with D unresolved. V lost 4 bases and J 3 bases, leaving 13 bases between the germline ends. This CDR3 spans 15 amino acids. From germline, CDR1 is WSHSY and CDR2 SAAADI.

This clone was counted a single time. The chain couples TRBV27 to TRBJ2-6, with no clear D. This CDR3 is 17 amino acids long. V lost 6 bases and J 0 bases, leaving 15 bases between the germline ends. Germline loops: CDR1 MNHEY, CDR2 SMNVEV (reference sequence). CDR3 in amino acids: CASSYKTQSSGANVLTF. CDR3 nucleotide sequence: TGTGCCAGCAGCTACAAGACACAGAGCTCTGGGGCCAACGTCCTGACTTTC.

The gene calls are TRBV18 and TRBJ2-3; maybe TRBD2 (5 bases). The germline CDR1 and CDR2 sequences are KGHSH and LQKENI. The CDR3 totals 15 residues. V lost 2 bases and J lost 5, with 14 bases in between. The CDR3 nucleotides are TGTGCCAGCTCACCATGGCAGGACCGGGGAGATACGCAGTATTTT. Translated: CASSPWQDRGDTQYF.

In this sample, this clone turned up once. The J gene is TRBJ1-4, the V gene TRBV4-2; a weak D match, TRBD1 (5 bases). CDR3 length: 17 amino acids. CDR1 and CDR2 (germline): LGHNA, YNFKEQ. Trimming took off 0 bases at V and 0 bases at J, with 11 bases between the two ends. This chain's CDR3 is CASSQDLRGATNEKLFF. CDR3 bases: TGTGCCAGCAGCCAAGATCTGCGGGGCGCAACTAATGAAAAACTGTTTTTT.

V and J are TRBV11-2 and TRBJ1-1; a possible D gene is TRBD1 (5 bases). The CDR3 sequence is 16 residues long. Germline V gene data show CDR1 as SGHAT and CDR2 as FQNNGV. Trimming took 1 base from V and 0 from J, leaving 12 bases between them. The chain's CDR3 is CASSLAGLIMNTEAFF. The CDR3 nucleotides are TGTGCCAGCAGCTTAGCGGGACTGATCATGAACACTGAAGCTTTCTTT.

This rearrangement joins TRBV7-2 to TRBJ2-6; D not resolved. CDR1 and CDR2 (germline): SGHTA, FQGNSA. This CDR3 is 14 amino acids long. The V end was cut by 4 bases, the J end by 10 bases, with 14 bases between. The CDR3 region has the DNA TGTGCCAGCAGCTATCCTGGGTCCTGGAACGTCCTGACTTTC. Translation gives CASSYPGSWNVLTF.

The chain couples TRBV4-2 to TRBJ2-7; perhaps TRBD1 as D (6 bases). The CDR3 is 16 residues long. The germline gives CDR1 LGHNA, CDR2 YNFKEQ. V lost 1 base to trimming and J lost 2 bases, with 15 bases between them. The CDR3 here is CASSQVSRQGPYEQYF. The DNA for the CDR3 is TGTGCCAGCAGCCAAGTGTCCAGGCAGGGGCCCTACGAGCAGTACTTC.

This clone was seen just once. The chain carries TRBV27 and TRBJ2-1; tentatively, D is TRBD2 (5 bases). Per germline, CDR1 MNHEY and CDR2 SMNVEV (reference sequence). The ends were cut back, 2 bases at V and 7 bases at J, with 18 bases in the middle. The CDR3 totals 16 residues. The CDR3 spells CASSLRGSTEGNEQFF. The DNA of the CDR3 is TGTGCCAGCAGTTTAAGAGGTTCCACTGAGGGAAATGAGCAGTTCTTC.

The genes are TRBV28 and TRBJ1-2; possible D gene TRBD1, 5 bases. Germline V gene lookup returns CDR1 MDHEN and CDR2 SYDVKM. This CDR3 region has 13 residues. V was clipped by 3 bases and J by 3 bases, with 8 bases between them. DNA of the CDR3: TGTGCCAGCAGTTTTGACAGCCACTATGGCTACACCTTC. Translated: CASSFDSHYGYTF.

V is TRBV7-2 and J is TRBJ2-2, with a tentative D call TRBD2 (6 bases). CDR1 is SGHTA, CDR2 FQGNSA, per germline. V lost 4 bases and J 6 bases, leaving 15 bases between the germline ends. The length of the CDR3 is 15 residues. CDR3 sequence: CASSSGRVMPGELFF. The CDR3 nucleotides are TGTGCCAGCAGCTCCGGGAGAGTGATGCCCGGGGAGCTGTTTTTT.

The chain couples TRBV28 to TRBJ1-1; D ambiguous. There are 14 residues in the CDR3. V lost 8 bases to trimming and J lost 1 base, with 14 bases between them. Germline V lookup: CDR1 MDHEN, CDR2 SYDVKM. For the CDR3, the DNA is TGTGCCAGCCGAAAGCAGCAGCCGAACACTGAAGCTTTCTTT. Translating gives CASRKQQPNTEAFF.

The chain joins TRBV6-2 or TRBV6-3 to TRBJ2-3, with 7 bases identical to TRBD1. There are 16 residues in the CDR3. With V trimmed by 1 base and J by 5 bases, 9 bases remained unmatched. Germline V gives CDR1 MNHEY, CDR2 SVGEGT. DNA for the CDR3: TGTGCCAGCAGTTACTTCACAGGGGCTGGAAAAGATACGCAGTATTTT. Translated, it gives CASSYFTGAGKDTQYF.

The chain combines TRBV12-3 or TRBV12-4 with TRBJ2-3, with 8 bases identical to TRBD1. The CDR3 is 13 amino acids. The junction had 2 bases not matched to a gene; V was cut back by 6 bases and J by 3 bases. The DNA of the CDR3 is TGTGCCAGCAGAAGGACAGGGACAGATACGCAGTATTTT. Translating gives CASRRTGTDTQYF.